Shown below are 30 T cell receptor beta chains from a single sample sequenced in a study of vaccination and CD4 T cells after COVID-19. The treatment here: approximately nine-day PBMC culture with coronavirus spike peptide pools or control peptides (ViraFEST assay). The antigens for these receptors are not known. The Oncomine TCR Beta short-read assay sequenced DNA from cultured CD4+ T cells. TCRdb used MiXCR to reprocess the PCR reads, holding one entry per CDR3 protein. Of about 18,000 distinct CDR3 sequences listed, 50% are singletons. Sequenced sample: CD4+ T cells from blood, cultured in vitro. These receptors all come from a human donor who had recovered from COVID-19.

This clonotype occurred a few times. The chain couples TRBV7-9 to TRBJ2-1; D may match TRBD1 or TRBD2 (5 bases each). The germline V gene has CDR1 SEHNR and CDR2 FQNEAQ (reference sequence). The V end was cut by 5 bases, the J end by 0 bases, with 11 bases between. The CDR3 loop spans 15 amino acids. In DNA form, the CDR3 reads TGTGCCAGCAGCCCGGGACGGAGCTCCTACAATGAGCAGTTCTTC. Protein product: CASSPGRSSYNEQFF.

Here the CDR3 DNA reads TGTGCCAGCAGTGTTTACGAGCAGTACTTC. The encoded protein is CASSVYEQYF. The J gene is TRBJ2-7, the V gene TRBV6-1; D remains unclear. Germline CDR1 reads MNHNS; CDR2 reads SASEGT. V shed 4 bases and J shed 4 bases, with 2 bases lying between them. The CDR3 loop spans 10 amino acids.

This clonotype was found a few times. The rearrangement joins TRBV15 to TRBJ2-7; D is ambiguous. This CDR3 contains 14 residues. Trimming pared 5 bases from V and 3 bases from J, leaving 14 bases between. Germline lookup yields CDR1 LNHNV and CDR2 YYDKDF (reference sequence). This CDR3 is CATSPETWGYEQYF. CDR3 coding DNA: TGTGCCACCAGCCCCGAGACTTGGGGCTACGAGCAGTACTTC.

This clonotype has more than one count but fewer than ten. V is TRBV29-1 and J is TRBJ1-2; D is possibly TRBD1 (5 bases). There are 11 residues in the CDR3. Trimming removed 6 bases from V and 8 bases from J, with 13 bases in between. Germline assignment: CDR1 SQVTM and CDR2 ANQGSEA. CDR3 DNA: TGCAGCGTCCATGGGACTTGGGGCTACACCTTC. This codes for CSVHGTWGYTF.

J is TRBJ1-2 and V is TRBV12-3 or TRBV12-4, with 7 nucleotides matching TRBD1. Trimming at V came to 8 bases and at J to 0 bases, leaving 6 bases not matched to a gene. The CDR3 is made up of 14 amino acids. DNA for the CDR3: TGTGCCAGCTTCCGGGACAGCTCTAACTATGGCTACACCTTC. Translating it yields CASFRDSSNYGYTF.

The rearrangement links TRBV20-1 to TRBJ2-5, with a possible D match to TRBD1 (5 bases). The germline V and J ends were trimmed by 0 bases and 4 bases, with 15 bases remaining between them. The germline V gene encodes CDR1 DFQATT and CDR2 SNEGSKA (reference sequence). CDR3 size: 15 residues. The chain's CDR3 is CSARDHAGPGETQYF. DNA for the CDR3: TGCAGTGCTAGAGATCACGCAGGGCCAGGAGAGACCCAGTACTTC.

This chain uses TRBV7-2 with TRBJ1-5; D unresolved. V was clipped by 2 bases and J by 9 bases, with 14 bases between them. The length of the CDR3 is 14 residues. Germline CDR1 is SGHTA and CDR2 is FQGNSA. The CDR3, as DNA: TGTGCCAGCAGCTTAAATCGGCGGTTTAGGCCCCAGCATTTT. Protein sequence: CASSLNRRFRPQHF.

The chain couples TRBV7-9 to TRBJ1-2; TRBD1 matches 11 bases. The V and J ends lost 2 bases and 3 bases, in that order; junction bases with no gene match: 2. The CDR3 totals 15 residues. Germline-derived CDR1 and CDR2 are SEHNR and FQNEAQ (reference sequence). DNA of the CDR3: TGTGCCAGCAGCTTACCGGGACAGGGGGACTATGGCTACACCTTC. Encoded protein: CASSLPGQGDYGYTF.

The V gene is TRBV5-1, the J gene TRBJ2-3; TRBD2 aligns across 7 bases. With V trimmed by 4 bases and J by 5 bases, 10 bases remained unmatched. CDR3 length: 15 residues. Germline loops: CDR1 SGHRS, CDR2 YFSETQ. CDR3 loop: CASSPYGLGLDTQYF. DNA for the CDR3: TGCGCCAGCAGCCCGTACGGACTAGGTTTAGATACGCAGTATTTT.

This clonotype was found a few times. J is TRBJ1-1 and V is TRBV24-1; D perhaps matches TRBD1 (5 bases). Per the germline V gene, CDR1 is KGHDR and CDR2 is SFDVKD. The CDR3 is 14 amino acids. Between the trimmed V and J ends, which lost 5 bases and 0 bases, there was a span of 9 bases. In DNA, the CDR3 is TGTGCCACCAGTGGGGTGGGGGTGAACACTGAAGCTTTCTTT. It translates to CATSGVGVNTEAFF.

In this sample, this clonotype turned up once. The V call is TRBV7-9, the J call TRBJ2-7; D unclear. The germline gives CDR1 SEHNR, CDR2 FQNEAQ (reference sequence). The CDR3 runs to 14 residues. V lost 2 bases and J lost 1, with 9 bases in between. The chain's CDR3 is CASSLPLRSYEQYF. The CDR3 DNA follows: TGTGCCAGCAGCTTACCTCTTAGGTCCTACGAGCAGTACTTC.

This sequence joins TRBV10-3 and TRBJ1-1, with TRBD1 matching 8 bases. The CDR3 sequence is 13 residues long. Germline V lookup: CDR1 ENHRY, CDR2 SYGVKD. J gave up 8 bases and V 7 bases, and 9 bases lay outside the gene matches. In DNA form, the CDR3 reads TGTGCCATCACTAGAGACAGGGGACCCGAAGCTTTCTTT. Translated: CAITRDRGPEAFF.

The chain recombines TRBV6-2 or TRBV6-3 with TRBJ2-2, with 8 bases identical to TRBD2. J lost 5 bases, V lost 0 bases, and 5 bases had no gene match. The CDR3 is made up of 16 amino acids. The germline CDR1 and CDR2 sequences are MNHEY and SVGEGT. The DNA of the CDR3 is TGTGCCAGCAGTTACTCGAGTGCTAGCGGGACCGGGGAGCTGTTTTTT. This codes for CASSYSSASGTGELFF.

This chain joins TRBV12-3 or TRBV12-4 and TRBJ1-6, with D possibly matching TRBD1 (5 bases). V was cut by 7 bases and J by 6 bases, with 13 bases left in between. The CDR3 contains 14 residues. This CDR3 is CASNIGAANSPLHF. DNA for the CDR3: TGTGCCAGCAACATAGGGGCAGCTAATTCACCCCTCCACTTT.

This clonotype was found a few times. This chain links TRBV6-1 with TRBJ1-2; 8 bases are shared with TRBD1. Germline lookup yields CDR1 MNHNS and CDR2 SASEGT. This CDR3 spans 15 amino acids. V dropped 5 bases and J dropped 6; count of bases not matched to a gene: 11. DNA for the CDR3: TGTGCCAGCAGTCCAACACCAGGGGGCGCGGATGGCTACACCTTC. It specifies CASSPTPGGADGYTF.

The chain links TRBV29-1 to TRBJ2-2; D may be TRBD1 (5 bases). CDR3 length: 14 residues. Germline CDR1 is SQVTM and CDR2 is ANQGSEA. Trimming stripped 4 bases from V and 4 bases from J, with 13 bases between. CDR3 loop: CSVVQGWSTGELFF. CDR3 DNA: TGCAGCGTTGTGCAGGGTTGGAGCACCGGGGAGCTGTTTTTT.

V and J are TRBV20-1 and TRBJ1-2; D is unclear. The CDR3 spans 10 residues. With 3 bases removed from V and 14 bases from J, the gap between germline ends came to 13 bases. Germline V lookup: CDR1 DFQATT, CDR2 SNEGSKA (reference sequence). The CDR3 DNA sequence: TGCAGTGCTAGCCTAGAAGCGTATACCTTC. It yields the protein CSASLEAYTF.

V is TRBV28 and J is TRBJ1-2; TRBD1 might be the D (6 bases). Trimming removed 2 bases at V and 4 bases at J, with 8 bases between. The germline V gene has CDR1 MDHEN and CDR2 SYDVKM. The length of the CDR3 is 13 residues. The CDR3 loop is CASSLRGTYGYTF. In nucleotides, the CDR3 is TGTGCCAGCAGTTTAAGGGGGACCTATGGCTACACCTTC.

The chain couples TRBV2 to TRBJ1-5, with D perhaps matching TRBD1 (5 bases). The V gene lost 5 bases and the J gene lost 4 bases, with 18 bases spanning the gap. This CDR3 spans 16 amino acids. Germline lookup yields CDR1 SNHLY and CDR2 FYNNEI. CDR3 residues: CASSPNVRQWNQPQHF. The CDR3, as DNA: TGTGCCAGCAGTCCCAACGTCAGACAGTGGAATCAGCCCCAGCATTTT.

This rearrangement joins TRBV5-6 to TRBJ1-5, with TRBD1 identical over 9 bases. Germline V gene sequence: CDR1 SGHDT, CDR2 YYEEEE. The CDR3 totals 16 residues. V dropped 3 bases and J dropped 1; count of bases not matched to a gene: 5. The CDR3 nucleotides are TGTGCCAGCAGCTGGACAGGGGAGGGGAGCAATCAGCCCCAGCATTTT. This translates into CASSWTGEGSNQPQHF.

CDR3 sequence: CASSLRQGGYEQYF. The DNA for the CDR3 is TGTGCCAGCAGTTTAAGACAGGGGGGCTACGAGCAGTACTTC. The rearrangement links TRBV12-3 or TRBV12-4 to TRBJ2-7, with TRBD1 matching over 9 bases. Trimming removed 2 bases from V and 3 bases from J; junction bases left unmatched: 2. CDR3 length: 14 amino acids.

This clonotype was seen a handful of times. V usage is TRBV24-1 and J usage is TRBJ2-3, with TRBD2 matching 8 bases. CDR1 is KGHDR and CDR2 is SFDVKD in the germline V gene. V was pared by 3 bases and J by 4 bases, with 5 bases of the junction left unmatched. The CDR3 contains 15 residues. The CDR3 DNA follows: TGTGCCACCAGTGATCCACGACTAGCGTCAGATACGCAGTATTTT. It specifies CATSDPRLASDTQYF.

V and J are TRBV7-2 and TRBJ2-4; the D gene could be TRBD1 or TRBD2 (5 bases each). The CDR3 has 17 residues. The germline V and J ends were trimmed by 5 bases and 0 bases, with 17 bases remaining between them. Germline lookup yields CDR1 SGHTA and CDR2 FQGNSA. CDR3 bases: TGTGCCAGCAGCCCGGGGCTGACGTGGAGAGCCAAAAACATTCAGTACTTC. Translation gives CASSPGLTWRAKNIQYF. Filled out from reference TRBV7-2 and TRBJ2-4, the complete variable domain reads GAGVSQSPSNKVTEKGKDVELRCDPISGHTALYWYRQSLGQGLEFLIYFQGNSAPDKSGLPSDRFSAERTGGSVSTLTIQRTQQEDSAVYLCASSPGLTWRAKNIQYFGAGTRLSVL.

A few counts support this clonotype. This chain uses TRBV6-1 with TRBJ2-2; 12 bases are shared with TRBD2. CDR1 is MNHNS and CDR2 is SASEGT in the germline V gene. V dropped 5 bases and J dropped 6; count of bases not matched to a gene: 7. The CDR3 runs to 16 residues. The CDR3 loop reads CASSRRLAGDAGELFF. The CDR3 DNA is TGTGCCAGCAGTCGCCGACTAGCGGGAGATGCCGGGGAGCTGTTTTTT.

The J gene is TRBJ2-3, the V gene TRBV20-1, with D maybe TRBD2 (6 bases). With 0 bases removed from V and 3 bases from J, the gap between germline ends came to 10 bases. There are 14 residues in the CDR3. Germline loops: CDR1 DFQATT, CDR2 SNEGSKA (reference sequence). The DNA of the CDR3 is TGCAGTGCTAGAGATCGCGGGGCGACAGATACGCAGTATTTT. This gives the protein CSARDRGATDTQYF.

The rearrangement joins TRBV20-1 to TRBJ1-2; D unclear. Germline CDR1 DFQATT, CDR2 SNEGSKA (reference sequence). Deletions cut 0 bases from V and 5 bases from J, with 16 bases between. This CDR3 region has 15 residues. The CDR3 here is CSARESGRPPYGYTF. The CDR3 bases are TGCAGTGCTAGAGAGTCGGGGAGGCCTCCTTATGGCTACACCTTC.

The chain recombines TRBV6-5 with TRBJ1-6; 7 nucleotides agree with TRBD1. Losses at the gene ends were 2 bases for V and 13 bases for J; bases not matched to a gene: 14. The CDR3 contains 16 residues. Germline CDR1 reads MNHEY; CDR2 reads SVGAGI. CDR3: CASSYTRDSPYGPLHF. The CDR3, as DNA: TGTGCCAGCAGTTACACAAGGGACAGCCCCTACGGGCCCCTCCACTTT.

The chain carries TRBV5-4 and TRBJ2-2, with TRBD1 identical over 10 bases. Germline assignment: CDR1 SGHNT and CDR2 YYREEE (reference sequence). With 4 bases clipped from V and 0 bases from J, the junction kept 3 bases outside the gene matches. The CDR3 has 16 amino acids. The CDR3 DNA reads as TGTGCCAGCAGCCATGGACAGGGGGCGAACACCGGGGAGCTGTTTTTT. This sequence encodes CASSHGQGANTGELFF.

The CDR3 sequence: CASTQLAGGGGELFF. CDR3 nucleotide sequence: TGTGCCAGCACCCAACTAGCGGGAGGAGGCGGGGAGCTGTTTTTT. This chain links TRBV2 with TRBJ2-2; 12 nucleotides align to TRBD2. Germline CDR1 SNHLY, CDR2 FYNNEI. V dropped 7 bases and J dropped 7; count of bases not matched to a gene: 7. The CDR3 length is 15 residues.

CDR3 nucleotides: TGCAGTGCTAGCCGCGGAAACACTGAAGCTTTCTTT. As protein: CSASRGNTEAFF. The chain couples TRBV20-1 to TRBJ1-1; D remains unclear. Germline lookup yields CDR1 DFQATT and CDR2 SNEGSKA (reference sequence). This CDR3 contains 12 residues. The V end lost 3 bases, the J end lost 2 bases, and 7 bases lay between the germline ends.